One sample yielded the 7 T cell receptor beta chains listed below, sequenced in a study of STAT5B mutations in CD4+ large granular lymphocyte leukemia. Assay: immunoSEQ multiplex PCR; the TCRdb copy retains only in-frame clones and omits some. The sample lists over 35,000 clones, roughly four fifths seen once, with 3.6% in the top ten. The sequencing sample was made of CD4+ T cells from blood buffy coats. The receptors were sampled from a human donor in good health.

CDR3 loop: CASSLTLREQYF. The CDR3 DNA is TGTGCCAGCAGTCTCACATTGCGCGAGCAGTACTTC. The chain joins TRBV27 to TRBJ2-7; no definite D call. V lost 5 bases and J lost 6, with 11 bases in between. The germline gives CDR1 MNHEY, CDR2 SMNVEV (reference sequence). The CDR3 extends over 12 amino acids.

This sequence joins TRBV27 and TRBJ1-2, with TRBD1 matching 12 bases. The CDR3 loop spans 17 amino acids. With V trimmed by 6 bases and J by 8 bases, 16 bases remained unmatched. Germline V lookup: CDR1 MNHEY, CDR2 SMNVEV (reference sequence). This CDR3 is CASRKSPGQGADWGYTF. The CDR3 DNA reads TGTGCCAGCAGAAAGTCTCCGGGACAGGGGGCGGATTGGGGCTACACCTTC.

The chain combines TRBV28 with TRBJ1-2; 9 nucleotides agree with TRBD1. CDR3 length equals 16 residues. V trimming: 3 bases; J trimming: 0 bases; junction bases outside the gene matches: 5. Per germline, CDR1 MDHEN and CDR2 SYDVKM. The CDR3 is CASSFGQGLSNYGYTF. CDR3 in DNA: TGTGCCAGCAGTTTTGGACAGGGGCTTTCTAACTATGGCTACACCTTC.

V is TRBV5-1 and J is TRBJ2-3; D gene unclear. With 4 bases removed from V and 4 bases from J, the gap between germline ends came to 10 bases. CDR3 length: 13 amino acids. The germline gives CDR1 SGHRS, CDR2 YFSETQ. The CDR3 coding sequence is TGCGCCAGCAGCCCCCCCGGGTCAGATACGCAGTATTTT. This encodes CASSPPGSDTQYF.

Remarks on this clone: Other DNA sequences in this specimen translate into the identical CDR3. This chain links TRBV6-1 with TRBJ2-7; the D gene is possibly TRBD2 (5 bases). V lost 6 bases and J lost 3, with 18 bases in between. This CDR3 contains 15 residues. Looked up from germline, CDR1 is MNHNS and CDR2 is SASEGT. The CDR3 DNA reads TGTGCCAGCAGCATATTGCTCGGGGAAGTCTACGAGCAGTACTTC. Translated: CASSILLGEVYEQYF.

This chain joins TRBV6-1 and TRBJ1-5, with a possible D match to TRBD1 (5 bases). The V gene's germline CDR1 is MNHNS and CDR2 SASEGT. Trimming cost V 4 bases and J 3 bases, with 7 bases left between them. This CDR3 is built from 13 residues. CDR3 in amino acids: CASSAGYNQPQHF. The CDR3 nucleotides are TGTGCCAGCAGTGCAGGGTACAATCAGCCCCAGCATTTT.

CDR3 loop: CASSGQLTDTQYF. In DNA, the CDR3 is TGTGCCAGCAGTGGGCAGCTCACAGATACGCAGTATTTT. J is TRBJ2-3 and V is TRBV6-1; D not certain. Germline lookup yields CDR1 MNHNS and CDR2 SASEGT. The CDR3 has 13 residues. Trimming removed 4 bases at V and 2 bases at J, with 7 bases between.